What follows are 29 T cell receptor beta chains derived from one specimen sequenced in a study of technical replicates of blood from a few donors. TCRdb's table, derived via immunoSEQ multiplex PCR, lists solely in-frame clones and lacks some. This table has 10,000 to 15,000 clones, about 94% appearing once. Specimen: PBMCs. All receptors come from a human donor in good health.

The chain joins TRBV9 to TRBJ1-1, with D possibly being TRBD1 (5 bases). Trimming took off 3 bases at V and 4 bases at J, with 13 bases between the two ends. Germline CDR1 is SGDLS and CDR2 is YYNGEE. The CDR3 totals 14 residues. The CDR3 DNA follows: TGTGCCAGCAGCGGGGGGGTATGGGGCACTGAAGCTTTCTTT. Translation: CASSGGVWGTEAFF. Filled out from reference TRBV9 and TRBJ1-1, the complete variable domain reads DSGVTQTPKHLITATGQRVTLRCSPRSGDLSVYWYQQSLDQGLQFLIQYYNGEERAKGNILERFSAQQFPDLHSELNLSSLELGDSALYFCASSGGVWGTEAFFGQGTRLTVV.

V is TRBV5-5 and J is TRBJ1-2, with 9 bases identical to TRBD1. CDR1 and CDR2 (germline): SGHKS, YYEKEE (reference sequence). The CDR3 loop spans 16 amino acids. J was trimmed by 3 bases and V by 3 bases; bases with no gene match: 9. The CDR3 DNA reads TGTGCCAGCAGCTCCTCCCTGGACAGGGGCTACTATGGCTACACCTTC. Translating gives CASSSSLDRGYYGYTF.

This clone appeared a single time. In DNA form, the CDR3 reads TGTGCCAGCAGCTTGGGAGGGACAGGGTTTGTTGGCTACACCTTC. It specifies CASSLGGTGFVGYTF. The chain carries TRBV5-5 and TRBJ1-2; 9 nucleotides match TRBD1. V lost 0 bases and J lost 7; bases outside the gene matches: 7. Germline V lookup: CDR1 SGHKS, CDR2 YYEKEE (reference sequence). The length of the CDR3 is 15 residues.

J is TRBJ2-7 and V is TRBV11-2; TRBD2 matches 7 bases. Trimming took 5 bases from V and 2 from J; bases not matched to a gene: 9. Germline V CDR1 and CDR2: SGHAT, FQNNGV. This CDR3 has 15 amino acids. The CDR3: CASSLHGGSPYEQYF. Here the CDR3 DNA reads TGTGCCAGCAGCCTCCACGGCGGGAGCCCCTACGAGCAGTACTTC.

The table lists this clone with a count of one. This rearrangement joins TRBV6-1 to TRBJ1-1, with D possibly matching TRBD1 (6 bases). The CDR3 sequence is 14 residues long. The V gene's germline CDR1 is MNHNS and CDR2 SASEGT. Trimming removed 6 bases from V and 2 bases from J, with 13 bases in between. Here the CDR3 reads CASRRGTANTEAFF. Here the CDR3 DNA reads TGTGCCAGCAGGAGGGGGACGGCTAACACTGAAGCTTTCTTT.

This CDR3 is CASSRALAGTGGDTQYF. The CDR3 DNA follows: TGCGCCAGCAGCCGGGCACTAGCGGGGACCGGGGGAGATACGCAGTATTTT. The J gene is TRBJ2-3, the V gene TRBV5-1; 10 bases are a match to TRBD2. The CDR3 totals 17 residues. CDR1 and CDR2 (germline): SGHRS, YFSETQ. V gave up 4 bases and J gave up 5 bases; unmatched junction bases: 13.

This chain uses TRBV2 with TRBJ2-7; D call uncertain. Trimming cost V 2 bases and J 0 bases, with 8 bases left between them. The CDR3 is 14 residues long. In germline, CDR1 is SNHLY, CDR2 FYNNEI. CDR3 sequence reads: CASSESQVSYEQYF. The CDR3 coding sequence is TGTGCCAGCAGTGAATCCCAGGTCTCCTACGAGCAGTACTTC.

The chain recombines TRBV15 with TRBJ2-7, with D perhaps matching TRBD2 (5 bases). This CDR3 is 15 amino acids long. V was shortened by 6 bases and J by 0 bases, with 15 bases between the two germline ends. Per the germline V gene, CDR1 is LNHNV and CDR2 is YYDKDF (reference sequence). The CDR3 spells CATRPGGSSSYEQYF. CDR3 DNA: TGTGCCACCAGACCCGGCGGGTCGAGCTCCTACGAGCAGTACTTC.

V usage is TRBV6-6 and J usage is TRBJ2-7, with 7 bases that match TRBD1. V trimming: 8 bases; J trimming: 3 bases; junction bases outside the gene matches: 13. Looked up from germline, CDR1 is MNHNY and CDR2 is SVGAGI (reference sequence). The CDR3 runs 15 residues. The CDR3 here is CASATRQGLYYEQYF. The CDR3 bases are TGTGCCAGCGCAACCCGACAGGGCCTTTACTACGAGCAGTACTTC.

Written as DNA, the CDR3 is TGTGCCAGCAGCATGGGACAGACCTACGAGCAGTACTTC. Residues: CASSMGQTYEQYF. This chain uses TRBV28 with TRBJ2-7; 7 positions agree with TRBD1. Germline values: CDR1 MDHEN, CDR2 SYDVKM. The CDR3 extends over 13 amino acids. The V gene end was trimmed by 6 bases and the J gene end by 2 bases; junction bases not matched to a gene: 4. Full variable domain (outside the CDR3, taken from reference TRBV28 and TRBJ2-7): DVKVTQSSRYLVKRTGEKVFLECVQDMDHENMFWYRQDPGLGLRLIYFSYDVKMKEKGDIPEGYSVSREKKERFSLILESASTNQTSMYLCASSMGQTYEQYFGPGTRLTVT.

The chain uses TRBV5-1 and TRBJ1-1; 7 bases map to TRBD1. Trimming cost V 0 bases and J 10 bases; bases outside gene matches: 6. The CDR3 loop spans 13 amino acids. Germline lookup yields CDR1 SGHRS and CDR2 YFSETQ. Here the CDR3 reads CASSLEEGAGAFF. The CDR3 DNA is TGCGCCAGCAGCTTGGAAGAGGGGGCAGGAGCTTTCTTT.

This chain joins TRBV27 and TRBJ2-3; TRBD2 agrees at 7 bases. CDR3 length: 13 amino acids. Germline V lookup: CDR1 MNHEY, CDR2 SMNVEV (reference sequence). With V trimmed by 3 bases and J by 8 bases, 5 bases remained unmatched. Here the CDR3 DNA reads TGTGCCAGCAGTTTCCCGGGGGGTTTTACGCAGTATTTT. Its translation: CASSFPGGFTQYF.

For the CDR3, the DNA is TGTGCCAGCAGTTTTTTCTCGGGACAGGGCTACGAGCAGTACTTC. Protein product: CASSFFSGQGYEQYF. V and J are TRBV28 and TRBJ2-7, with 9 bases matching TRBD1. After removal of 3 bases from V and 3 bases from J, the junction contained 6 bases not matched to a gene. This CDR3 contains 15 residues. Per the germline V gene, CDR1 is MDHEN and CDR2 is SYDVKM.

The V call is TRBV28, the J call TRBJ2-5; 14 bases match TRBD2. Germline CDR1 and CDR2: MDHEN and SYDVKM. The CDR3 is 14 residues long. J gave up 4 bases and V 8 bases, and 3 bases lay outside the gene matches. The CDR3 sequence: CASQTSGRGETQYF. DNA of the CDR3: TGTGCCAGCCAGACTAGCGGGAGGGGAGAGACCCAGTACTTC.

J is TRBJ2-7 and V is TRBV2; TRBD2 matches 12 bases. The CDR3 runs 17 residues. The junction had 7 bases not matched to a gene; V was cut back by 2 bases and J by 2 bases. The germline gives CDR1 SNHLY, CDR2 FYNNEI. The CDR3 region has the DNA TGTGCCAGCAGTGAACGGACTAGCGGGATGGGAACCTACGAGCAGTACTTC. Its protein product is CASSERTSGMGTYEQYF.

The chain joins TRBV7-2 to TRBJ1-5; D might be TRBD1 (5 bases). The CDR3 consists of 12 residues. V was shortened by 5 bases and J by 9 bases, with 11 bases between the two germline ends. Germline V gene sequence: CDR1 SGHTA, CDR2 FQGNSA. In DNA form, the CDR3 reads TGTGCCAGCAGCCAATATACAGGGCCCCAGCATTTT. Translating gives CASSQYTGPQHF.

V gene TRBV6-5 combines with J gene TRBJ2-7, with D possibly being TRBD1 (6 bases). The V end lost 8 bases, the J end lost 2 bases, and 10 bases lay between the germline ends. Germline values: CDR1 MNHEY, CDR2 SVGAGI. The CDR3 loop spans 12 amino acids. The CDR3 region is CASSTGPYEQYF. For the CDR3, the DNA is TGTGCCAGCTCGACAGGTCCCTACGAGCAGTACTTC.

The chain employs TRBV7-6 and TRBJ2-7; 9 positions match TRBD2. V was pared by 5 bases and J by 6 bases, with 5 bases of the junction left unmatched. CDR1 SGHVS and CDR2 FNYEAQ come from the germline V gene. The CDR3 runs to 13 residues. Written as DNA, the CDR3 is TGTGCCAGCAGCCCGGGACTAGCCCCCGAGCAGTACTTC. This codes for CASSPGLAPEQYF.

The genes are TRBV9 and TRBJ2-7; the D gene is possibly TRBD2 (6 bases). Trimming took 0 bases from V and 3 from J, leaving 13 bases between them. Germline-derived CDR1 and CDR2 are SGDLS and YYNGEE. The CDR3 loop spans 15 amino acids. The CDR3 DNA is TGTGCCAGCAGCGTAGATGGAGGGTCCAACTACGAGCAGTACTTC. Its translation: CASSVDGGSNYEQYF.

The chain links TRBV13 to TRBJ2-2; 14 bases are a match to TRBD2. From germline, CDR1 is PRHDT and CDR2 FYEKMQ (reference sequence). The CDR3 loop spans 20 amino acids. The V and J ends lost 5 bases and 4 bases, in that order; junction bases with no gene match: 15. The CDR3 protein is CASSLNSGLAGDPVTGELFF. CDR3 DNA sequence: TGTGCCAGCAGCCTAAACTCGGGACTAGCGGGAGACCCGGTCACCGGGGAGCTGTTTTTT.

The CDR3 DNA reads TGCGCCAGCAGTTGGGACAGGGGACACGAGCAGTACTTC. It yields the protein CASSWDRGHEQYF. The chain uses TRBV5-1 and TRBJ2-7, with 10 bases fitting TRBD1. This CDR3 is built from 13 residues. V dropped 5 bases and J dropped 5; count of bases not matched to a gene: 4. Germline CDR1 and CDR2: SGHRS and YFSETQ.

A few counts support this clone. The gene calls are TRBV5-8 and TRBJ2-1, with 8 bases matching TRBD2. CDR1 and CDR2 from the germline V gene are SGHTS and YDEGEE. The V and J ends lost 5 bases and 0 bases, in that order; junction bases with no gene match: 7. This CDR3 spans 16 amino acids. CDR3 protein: CASSLLSGSSYNEQFF. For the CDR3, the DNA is TGTGCCAGCAGTCTCCTAAGCGGGAGCTCCTACAATGAGCAGTTCTTC.

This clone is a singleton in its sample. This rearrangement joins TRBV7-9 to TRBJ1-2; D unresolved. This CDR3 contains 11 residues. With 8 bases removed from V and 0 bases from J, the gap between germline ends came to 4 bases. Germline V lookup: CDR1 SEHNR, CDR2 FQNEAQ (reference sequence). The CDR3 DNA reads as TGTGCCAGCTCTGCTAACTATGGCTACACCTTC. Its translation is CASSANYGYTF.

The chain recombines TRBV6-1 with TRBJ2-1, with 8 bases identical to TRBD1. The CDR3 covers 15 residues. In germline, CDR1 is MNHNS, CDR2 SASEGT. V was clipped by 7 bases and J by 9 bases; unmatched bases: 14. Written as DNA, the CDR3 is TGTGCCAGCAACGACCTACAGGGGGAGGTCGGTGAGCAGTTCTTC. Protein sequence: CASNDLQGEVGEQFF.

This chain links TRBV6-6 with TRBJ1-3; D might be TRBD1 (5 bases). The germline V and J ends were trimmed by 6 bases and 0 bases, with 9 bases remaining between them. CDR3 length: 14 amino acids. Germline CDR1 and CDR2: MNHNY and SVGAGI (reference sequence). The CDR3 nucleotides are TGTGCCAGCAGCCACAGGAGCTCTGGAAACACCATATATTTT. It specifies CASSHRSSGNTIYF.

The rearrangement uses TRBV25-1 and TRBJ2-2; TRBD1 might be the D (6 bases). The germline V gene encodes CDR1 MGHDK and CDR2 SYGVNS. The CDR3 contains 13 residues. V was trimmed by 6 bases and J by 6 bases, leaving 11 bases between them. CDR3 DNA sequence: TGTGCCAGCAGGACAGGTTACCCCGGGGAGCTGTTTTTT. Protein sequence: CASRTGYPGELFF.

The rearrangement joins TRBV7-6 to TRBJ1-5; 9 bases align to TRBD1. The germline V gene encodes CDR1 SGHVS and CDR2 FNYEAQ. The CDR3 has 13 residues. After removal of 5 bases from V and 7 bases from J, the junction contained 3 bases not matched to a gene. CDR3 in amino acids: CASSITGGQPQHF. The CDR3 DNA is TGTGCCAGCAGCATTACAGGGGGCCAGCCCCAGCATTTT.

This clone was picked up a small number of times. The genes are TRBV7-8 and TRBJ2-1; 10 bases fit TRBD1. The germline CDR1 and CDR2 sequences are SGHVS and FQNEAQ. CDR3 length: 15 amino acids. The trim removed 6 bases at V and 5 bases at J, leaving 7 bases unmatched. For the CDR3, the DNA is TGTGCCAGCAGTCCCGGGACAGGGGCTAACAATGAGCAGTTCTTC. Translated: CASSPGTGANNEQFF.

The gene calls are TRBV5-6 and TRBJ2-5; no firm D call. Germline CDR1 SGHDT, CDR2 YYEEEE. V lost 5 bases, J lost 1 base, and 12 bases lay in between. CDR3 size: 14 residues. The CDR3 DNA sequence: TGTGCCAGCAGTGTGATGTCAGTCCAAGAGACCCAGTACTTC. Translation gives CASSVMSVQETQYF. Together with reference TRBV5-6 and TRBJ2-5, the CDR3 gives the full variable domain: DAGVTQSPTHLIKTRGQQVTLRCSPKSGHDTVSWYQQALGQGPQFIFQYYEEEERQRGNFPDRFSGHQFPNYSSELNVNALLLGDSALYLCASSVMSVQETQYFGPGTRLLVL.